Shown below are 25 T cell receptor beta chains from a single sample sequenced in a study of beta chain features in type 1 diabetes. Expressed TCRB transcripts got sequenced, as all isolated RNA was reverse transcribed. The protocol was immunoSEQ multiplex PCR, while the TCRdb copy is restricted to in-frame clones and leaves out a portion. This table holds 450,000 or so clones, 10% to 12% found once. The sequenced sample was naive CD4+ T cells from blood. Every receptor here comes from a woman between 18 and 29 years old in good health.

This clone was recorded a few times. The chain employs TRBV29-1 and TRBJ2-5; 10 bases agree with TRBD2. This CDR3 contains 13 residues. Germline loops: CDR1 SQVTM, CDR2 ANQGSEA. V lost 7 bases, J lost 2 bases, and 4 bases stayed unmatched. CDR3: CSGRTSGQETQYF. The CDR3 nucleotides read TGCAGCGGGCGGACTAGCGGACAAGAGACCCAGTACTTC.

This chain links TRBV5-1 with TRBJ2-5; possible D gene TRBD2, 7 bases. The CDR3 totals 15 residues. V was cut by 6 bases and J by 0 bases, with 15 bases left in between. In germline, CDR1 is SGHRS, CDR2 YFSETQ. CDR3 in DNA: TGCGCCAGCAACGCGCCGGGGGGCCACCAAGAGACCCAGTACTTC. As protein: CASNAPGGHQETQYF. Full variable domain (remainder filled in from reference TRBV5-1 and TRBJ2-5): KAGVTQTPRYLIKTRGQQVTLSCSPISGHRSVSWYQQTPGQGLQFLFEYFSETQRNKGNFPGRFSGRQFSNSRSEMNVSTLELGDSALYLCASNAPGGHQETQYFGPGTRLLVL.

This clone showed up just a few times. This chain uses TRBV15 with TRBJ2-2; D is uncertain. Between the trimmed V and J ends, which lost 1 base and 5 bases, there was a span of 17 bases. The germline gives CDR1 LNHNV, CDR2 YYDKDF (reference sequence). This CDR3 is built from 17 residues. This chain's CDR3 is CATSRGRGGSTTGELFF. CDR3 coding DNA: TGTGCCACCAGCAGAGGCAGAGGCGGCAGCACAACCGGGGAGCTGTTTTTT.

V and J are TRBV4-2 and TRBJ2-1; 9 positions match TRBD1. V lost 1 base and J lost 6; bases outside the gene matches: 7. The CDR3 extends over 16 amino acids. CDR1 and CDR2 (germline): LGHNA, YNFKEQ. CDR3 coding DNA: TGTGCCAGCAGCCAAGGATTGAGGACAGGGGCCAATGAGCAGTTCTTC. The encoded protein is CASSQGLRTGANEQFF.

The chain couples TRBV7-2 to TRBJ1-1; 7 bases line up with TRBD1. The germline V gene encodes CDR1 SGHTA and CDR2 FQGNSA. The CDR3 length is 17 residues. With V trimmed by 1 base and J by 2 bases, 10 bases remained unmatched. The CDR3 DNA reads TGTGCCAGCAGCTTAGTGCGGACAGGAACCTTCAACACTGAAGCTTTCTTT. Residues: CASSLVRTGTFNTEAFF.

This clone was counted a few times. J is TRBJ2-2 and V is TRBV27; 7 nucleotides match TRBD2. The CDR3 runs to 15 residues. Unmatched junction bases numbered 16, after V lost 10 bases and J lost 8 bases. Germline V gives CDR1 MNHEY, CDR2 SMNVEV (reference sequence). Written as DNA, the CDR3 is TGTGCCACCAAAGGGGAGGGAATCCTGACTGGGGAGCTGTTTTTT. Encoded protein: CATKGEGILTGELFF.

This clone was seen a few times. V usage is TRBV10-3 and J usage is TRBJ1-2, with unresolved D. Trimming stripped 2 bases from V and 1 base from J, with 5 bases between. CDR3 length equals 13 residues. Germline CDR1 reads ENHRY; CDR2 reads SYGVKD. The CDR3 DNA follows: TGTGCCATCAGTGAGGGGGATAACTATGGCTACACCTTC. Its protein product is CAISEGDNYGYTF.

Notes on this clone: In the same sample, other DNA sequences code for this CDR3. J is TRBJ2-3 and V is TRBV10-3; no definite D call. The germline gives CDR1 ENHRY, CDR2 SYGVKD. Trimming removed 6 bases from V and 0 bases from J, with 4 bases in between. The CDR3 extends over 12 amino acids. The CDR3 sequence is CAISVSTDTQYF. CDR3 sequence (DNA): TGTGCCATCAGCGTAAGCACAGATACGCAGTATTTT.

This clone was counted only a few times. The rearrangement uses TRBV19 and TRBJ1-5; 10 bases are shared with TRBD1. Per the germline V gene, CDR1 is LNHDA and CDR2 is SQIVND (reference sequence). The CDR3 contains 17 residues. After removal of 3 bases from V and 1 base from J, the junction contained 6 bases not matched to a gene. DNA for the CDR3: TGTGCCAGTAGTATGCGGACAGGGGGAAGGAGCAATCAGCCCCAGCATTTT. Protein product: CASSMRTGGRSNQPQHF.

In its sample, this clone was seen a few times. Additional DNA sequences in this sample encode the identical CDR3. The genes are TRBV4-2 and TRBJ2-1, with D possibly matching TRBD2 (5 bases). Trimming stripped 0 bases from V and 8 bases from J, with 8 bases between. Germline assignment: CDR1 LGHNA and CDR2 YNFKEQ. CDR3 size: 13 residues. CDR3 in amino acids: CASSQDPGDEQFF. As DNA, the CDR3 is TGTGCCAGCAGCCAAGATCCCGGGGATGAGCAGTTCTTC.

V gene TRBV28 combines with J gene TRBJ2-7; perhaps TRBD2 as D (5 bases). The CDR3 consists of 12 residues. The V end was cut by 3 bases, the J end by 7 bases, with 10 bases between. Germline CDR1 and CDR2: MDHEN and SYDVKM. The CDR3 loop is CASSLNWREQYV. In nucleotides, the CDR3 is TGTGCCAGCAGTTTGAACTGGAGGGAGCAGTACGTC.

The chain links TRBV9 to TRBJ2-5; D gene uncertain. This CDR3 region has 14 residues. With 0 bases removed from V and 4 bases from J, the gap between germline ends came to 10 bases. Germline V CDR1 and CDR2: SGDLS, YYNGEE. The chain's CDR3 is CASSVVGTAETQYF. Written as DNA, the CDR3 is TGTGCCAGCAGCGTAGTAGGAACGGCAGAGACCCAGTACTTC. The full variable domain, rest sourced from reference TRBV9 and TRBJ2-5, is DSGVTQTPKHLITATGQRVTLRCSPRSGDLSVYWYQQSLDQGLQFLIQYYNGEERAKGNILERFSAQQFPDLHSELNLSSLELGDSALYFCASSVVGTAETQYFGPGTRLLVL.

This clone was detected a few times. The chain uses TRBV18 and TRBJ2-7; perhaps TRBD1 as D (5 bases). Per the germline V gene, CDR1 is KGHSH and CDR2 is LQKENI. Trimming stripped 2 bases from V and 5 bases from J, with 10 bases between. The CDR3 is made up of 13 amino acids. Here the CDR3 reads CASSPGVQDEQYV. The CDR3 coding sequence is TGTGCCAGCTCACCAGGCGTACAGGACGAGCAGTACGTC.

This clone was seen a few times. The genes are TRBV2 and TRBJ2-1, with D possibly being TRBD1 or TRBD2 (5 bases each). The length of the CDR3 is 12 residues. With 8 bases removed from V and 7 bases from J, the gap between germline ends came to 12 bases. Germline assignment: CDR1 SNHLY and CDR2 FYNNEI. CDR3 sequence (DNA): TGTGCCAGCTGGGGGAGAGGGAATGAGCAGTTCTTC. It is translated as CASWGRGNEQFF. Complete variable domain (other parts from reference TRBV2 and TRBJ2-1): EPEVTQTPSHQVTQMGQEVILRCVPISNHLYFYWYRQILGQKVEFLVSFYNNEISEKSEIFDDQFSVERPDGSNFTLKIRSTKLEDSAMYFCASWGRGNEQFFGPGTRLTVL.

The V call is TRBV9, the J call TRBJ2-7, with D uncertain. The V end was cut by 0 bases, the J end by 0 bases, with 10 bases between. The CDR3 totals 15 residues. Germline CDR1 and CDR2: SGDLS and YYNGEE. The chain's CDR3 is CASSVGGVHSYEQYF. As DNA, the CDR3 is TGTGCCAGCAGCGTAGGTGGGGTCCACTCCTACGAGCAGTACTTC.

The chain uses TRBV25-1 and TRBJ1-6; a weak D match, TRBD1 (6 bases). The CDR3 is 16 amino acids. The V end was cut by 6 bases, the J end by 2 bases, with 14 bases between. Germline CDR1 MGHDK, CDR2 SYGVNS. DNA for the CDR3: TGTGCCAGCAGCGTAACCAGGGGAGCCTATAATTCACCCCTCCACTTT. Its protein is CASSVTRGAYNSPLHF. The full variable domain, with the rest looked up from reference TRBV25-1 and TRBJ1-6, is EADIYQTPRYLVIGTGKKITLECSQTMGHDKMYWYQQDPGMELHLIHYSYGVNSTEKGDLSSESTVSRIRTEHFPLTLESARPSHTSQYLCASSVTRGAYNSPLHFGNGTRLTVT.

The V and J genes are TRBV9 and TRBJ2-7; D unclear. The V gene's germline CDR1 is SGDLS and CDR2 YYNGEE. V lost 0 bases, J lost 7 bases, and 11 bases lay in between. The CDR3 sequence is 13 residues long. For the CDR3, the DNA is TGTGCCAGCAGCGTAGCCGGTCCCTTGGAGCAGTACTTC. Its protein product is CASSVAGPLEQYF.

The gene calls are TRBV4-3 and TRBJ2-1, with D perhaps matching TRBD1 (5 bases). Germline V lookup: CDR1 LGHNA, CDR2 YSLEER. Trimming left V 1 base short and J 3 bases short, with 13 bases between. This CDR3 has 16 residues. The CDR3 is CASSQARGASYNEQFF. The DNA of the CDR3 is TGCGCCAGCAGCCAAGCTAGGGGTGCTAGCTACAATGAGCAGTTCTTC.

The chain uses TRBV29-1 and TRBJ1-2, with 7 bases identical to TRBD1. From germline, CDR1 is SQVTM and CDR2 ANQGSEA. The CDR3 spans 12 residues. V trimming: 7 bases; J trimming: 2 bases; junction bases outside the gene matches: 4. The CDR3 DNA sequence: TGCAGCGCCAGACAGGGAAACTATGGCTACACCTTC. This codes for CSARQGNYGYTF.

This clone was seen a few times. The chain uses TRBV5-1 and TRBJ2-2; 7 bases match TRBD1. Per the germline V gene, CDR1 is SGHRS and CDR2 is YFSETQ. The CDR3 is 14 amino acids. The V segment lost 7 bases and the J segment 7 bases; nucleotides outside the gene matches: 10. For the CDR3, the DNA is TGCGCCAGCCACCCAATAACAGGGGACGGGGAGCTGTTTTTT. This codes for CASHPITGDGELFF.

Here the CDR3 reads CASRYYGQRKETQYF. The CDR3, as DNA: TGTGCCAGCCGCTACTACGGGCAGAGAAAAGAGACCCAGTACTTC. This chain connects TRBV5-4 to TRBJ2-5; D is uncertain. There are 15 residues in the CDR3. The ends were cut back, 7 bases at V and 3 bases at J, with 19 bases in the middle. Germline V gives CDR1 SGHNT, CDR2 YYREEE (reference sequence). Full variable domain (outside the CDR3, taken from reference TRBV5-4 and TRBJ2-5): ETGVTQSPTHLIKTRGQQVTLRCSSQSGHNTVSWYQQALGQGPQFIFQYYREEENGRGNFPPRFSGLQFPNYSSELNVNALELDDSALYLCASRYYGQRKETQYFGPGTRLLVL.

This clone has more than one count but fewer than ten. The rearrangement links TRBV11-2 to TRBJ2-3; D gene uncertain. V shed 1 base and J shed 1 base, with 6 bases lying between them. CDR1 is SGHAT, CDR2 FQNNGV, per germline. This CDR3 contains 14 residues. CDR3 amino acids: CASSLGLGTDTQYF. DNA for the CDR3: TGTGCCAGCAGCTTAGGTTTAGGCACAGATACGCAGTATTTT.

This chain uses TRBV7-2 with TRBJ2-6, with D perhaps assigned TRBD1 or TRBD2 (7 bases each). This CDR3 has 18 residues. The V gene's germline CDR1 is SGHTA and CDR2 FQGNSA. The V and J ends lost 4 bases and 1 base respectively, with 17 bases between them. The chain's CDR3 is CASSSPQGGISGANVLTF. CDR3 DNA sequence: TGTGCCAGCAGCTCACCCCAGGGGGGGATATCTGGGGCCAACGTCCTGACTTTC. Drawing the rest from reference TRBV7-2 and TRBJ2-6, the complete variable domain is GAGVSQSPSNKVTEKGKDVELRCDPISGHTALYWYRQSLGQGLEFLIYFQGNSAPDKSGLPSDRFSAERTGGSVSTLTIQRTQQEDSAVYLCASSSPQGGISGANVLTFGAGSRLTVL.

This rearrangement joins TRBV29-1 to TRBJ1-3; 8 bases line up with TRBD1. Trimming at V came to 4 bases and at J to 2 bases, leaving 1 base not matched to a gene. CDR1 and CDR2 (germline): SQVTM, ANQGSEA. The CDR3 runs 13 residues. In DNA, the CDR3 is TGCAGCGTTGCGACAGGGGCTGGAAACACCATATATTTT. Protein sequence: CSVATGAGNTIYF.

The rearrangement links TRBV7-9 to TRBJ2-1, with D possibly matching TRBD2 (5 bases). Per germline, CDR1 SEHNR and CDR2 FQNEAQ (reference sequence). The CDR3 has 15 residues. Trimming removed 0 bases from V and 5 bases from J, with 11 bases in between. Written as DNA, the CDR3 is TGTGCCAGCAGCTTAGCGCCCGGGGTAGACAATGAGCAGTTCTTC. It yields the protein CASSLAPGVDNEQFF.